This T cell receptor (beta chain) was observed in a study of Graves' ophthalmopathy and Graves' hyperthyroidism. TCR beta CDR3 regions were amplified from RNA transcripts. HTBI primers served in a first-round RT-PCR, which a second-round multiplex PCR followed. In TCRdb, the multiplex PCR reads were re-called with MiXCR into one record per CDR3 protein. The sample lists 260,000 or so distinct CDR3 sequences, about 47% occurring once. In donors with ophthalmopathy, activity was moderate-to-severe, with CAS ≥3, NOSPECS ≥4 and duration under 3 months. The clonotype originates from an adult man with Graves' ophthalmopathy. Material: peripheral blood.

CDR3 region: CASSPGGGQAYEQYF. The CDR3 region has the DNA TGTGCCAGCAGCCCGGGCGGAGGACAGGCCTACGAGCAGTACTTC. The V gene is TRBV5-5, the J gene TRBJ2-7, with 7 bases identical to TRBD1. There are 15 residues in the CDR3. V was pared by 4 bases and J by 2 bases, with 9 bases of the junction left unmatched. CDR1 is SGHKS and CDR2 is YYEKEE in the germline V gene (reference sequence). Together with reference TRBV5-5 and TRBJ2-7, the CDR3 gives the full variable domain: DAGVTQSPTHLIKTRGQQVTLRCSPISGHKSVSWYQQVLGQGPQFIFQYYEKEERGRGNFPDRFSARQFPNYSSELNVNALLLGDSALYLCASSPGGGQAYEQYFGPGTRLTVT.